This is a list of T cell receptor beta chains from one sample in a study of STAT5B mutations in CD4+ large granular lymphocyte leukemia. Measured with immunoSEQ multiplex PCR; TCRdb has only the in-frame clones, and not every one. Of nearly 35,000 clones listed, 65% to 70% are singletons. The sample was CD4+ T cells from blood buffy coats. These receptors were obtained from a human donor in good health. The CDR3 runs from the conserved cysteine through the conserved F or W. D genes are given only for firm matches.

TRBV6-1	TRBJ2-1	TRBD2	CASSQWTSGPNEQFF
TRBV6-1	TRBJ1-4	-	CASSEASGAREKLFF
TRBV7-9	TRBJ2-1	TRBD1	CASSLGTGHNEQFF
TRBV18	TRBJ1-2	TRBD1	CASSPGTGEFGGYTF
TRBV2	TRBJ1-2	-	CASSEFYGYTF
TRBV19	TRBJ2-2	TRBD1	CASSVGQAAMGELFF
TRBV10-3	TRBJ2-2	-	CAISESQGWTGELFF
TRBV11-3	TRBJ2-7	-	CASSPGRGAYEQYF
TRBV20-1	TRBJ1-1	-	CSATRDEAFF
TRBV7-2	TRBJ2-7	-	CASSLGRGSYEQYF
TRBV11-2	TRBJ2-1	-	CASGRVPNSYNEQFF
TRBV7-2	TRBJ2-3	-	CASNPRISDTQYF
TRBV4-1	TRBJ2-2	TRBD1	CASSPTIQGDTGELFF